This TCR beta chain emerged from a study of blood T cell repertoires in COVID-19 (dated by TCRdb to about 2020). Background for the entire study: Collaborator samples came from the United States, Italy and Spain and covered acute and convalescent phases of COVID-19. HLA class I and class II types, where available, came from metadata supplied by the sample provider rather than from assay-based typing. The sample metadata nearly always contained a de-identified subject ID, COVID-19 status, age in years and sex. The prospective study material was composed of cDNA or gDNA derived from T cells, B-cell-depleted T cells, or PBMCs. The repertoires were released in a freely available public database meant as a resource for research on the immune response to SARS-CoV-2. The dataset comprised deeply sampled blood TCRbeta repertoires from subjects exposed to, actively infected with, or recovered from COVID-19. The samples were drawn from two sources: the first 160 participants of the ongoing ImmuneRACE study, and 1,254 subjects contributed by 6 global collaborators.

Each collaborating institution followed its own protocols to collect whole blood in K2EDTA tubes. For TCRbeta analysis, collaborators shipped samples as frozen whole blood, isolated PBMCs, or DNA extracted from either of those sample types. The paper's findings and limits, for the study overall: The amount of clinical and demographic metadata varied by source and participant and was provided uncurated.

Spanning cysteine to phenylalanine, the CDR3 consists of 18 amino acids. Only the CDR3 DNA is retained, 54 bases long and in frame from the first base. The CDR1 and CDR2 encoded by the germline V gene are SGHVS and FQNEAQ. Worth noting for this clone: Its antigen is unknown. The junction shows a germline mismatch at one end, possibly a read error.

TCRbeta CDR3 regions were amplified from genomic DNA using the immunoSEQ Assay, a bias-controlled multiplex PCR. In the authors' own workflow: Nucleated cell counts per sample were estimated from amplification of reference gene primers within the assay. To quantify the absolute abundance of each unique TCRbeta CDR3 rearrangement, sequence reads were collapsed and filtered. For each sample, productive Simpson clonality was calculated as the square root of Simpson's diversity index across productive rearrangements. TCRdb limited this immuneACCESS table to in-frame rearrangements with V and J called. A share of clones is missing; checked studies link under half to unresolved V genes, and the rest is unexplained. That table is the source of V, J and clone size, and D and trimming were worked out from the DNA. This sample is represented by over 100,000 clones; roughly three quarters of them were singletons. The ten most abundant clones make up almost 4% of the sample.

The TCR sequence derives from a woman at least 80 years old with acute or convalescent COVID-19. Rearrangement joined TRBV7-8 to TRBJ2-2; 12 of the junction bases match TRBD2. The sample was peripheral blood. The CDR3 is CASLKGVPGLAGRGALFF. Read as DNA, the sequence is TGTGCCAGTCTAAAAGGAGTTCCGGGACTAGCGGGCCGCGGGGCGCTGTTTTTT.